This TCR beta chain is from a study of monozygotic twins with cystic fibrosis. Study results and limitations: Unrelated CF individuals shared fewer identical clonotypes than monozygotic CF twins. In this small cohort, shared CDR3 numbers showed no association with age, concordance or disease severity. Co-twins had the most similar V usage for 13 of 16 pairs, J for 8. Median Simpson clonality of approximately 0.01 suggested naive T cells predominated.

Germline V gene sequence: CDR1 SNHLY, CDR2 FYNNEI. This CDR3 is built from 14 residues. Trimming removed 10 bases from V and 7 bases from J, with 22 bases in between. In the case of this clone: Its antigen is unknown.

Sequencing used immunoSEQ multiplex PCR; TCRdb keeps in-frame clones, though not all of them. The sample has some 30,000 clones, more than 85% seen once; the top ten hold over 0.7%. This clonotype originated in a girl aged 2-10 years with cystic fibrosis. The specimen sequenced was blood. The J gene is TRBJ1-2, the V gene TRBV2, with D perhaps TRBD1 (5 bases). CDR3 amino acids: CANRLPGQGTGYTF. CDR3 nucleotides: TGTGCCAACCGGCTGCCGGGGCAAGGAACTGGCTACACCTTC.